The clone carrying this T cell receptor (beta chain) was picked up many times. This library used about 360 ng RNA and molecular barcoded adaptors spanning alpha/delta and beta/gamma chains. TCRdb itself ran the reads through MiXCR, one entry per CDR3 protein. Of 57,000 or so distinct CDR3 sequences listed, roughly 19% were seen once; the top ten hold over 13%. This sample is drawn from a study of read filtering for tumor transcriptome and immune sequencing. Background on the study: Mean patient age was approximately 66 years, range about 47 to 90; 16 to 20 male, around 14 female. By R-ISS, stages I, II and III held about 8, 17 and 7 patients.

The CDR3 runs 11 residues. Germline CDR1 SEHNR, CDR2 FQNEAQ (reference sequence). Trimming removed 1 base at V and 8 bases at J, with 5 bases between. The sample taken for sequencing was a population of CD138-negative cells sorted from bone marrow. The genes are TRBV7-9 and TRBJ2-5, with D uncertain. The receptor was isolated from a donor over 35 with multiple myeloma. DNA for the CDR3: TGTGCCAGCAGCTTAGACGGAACCCAGTACTTC. This gives the protein CASSLDGTQYF.